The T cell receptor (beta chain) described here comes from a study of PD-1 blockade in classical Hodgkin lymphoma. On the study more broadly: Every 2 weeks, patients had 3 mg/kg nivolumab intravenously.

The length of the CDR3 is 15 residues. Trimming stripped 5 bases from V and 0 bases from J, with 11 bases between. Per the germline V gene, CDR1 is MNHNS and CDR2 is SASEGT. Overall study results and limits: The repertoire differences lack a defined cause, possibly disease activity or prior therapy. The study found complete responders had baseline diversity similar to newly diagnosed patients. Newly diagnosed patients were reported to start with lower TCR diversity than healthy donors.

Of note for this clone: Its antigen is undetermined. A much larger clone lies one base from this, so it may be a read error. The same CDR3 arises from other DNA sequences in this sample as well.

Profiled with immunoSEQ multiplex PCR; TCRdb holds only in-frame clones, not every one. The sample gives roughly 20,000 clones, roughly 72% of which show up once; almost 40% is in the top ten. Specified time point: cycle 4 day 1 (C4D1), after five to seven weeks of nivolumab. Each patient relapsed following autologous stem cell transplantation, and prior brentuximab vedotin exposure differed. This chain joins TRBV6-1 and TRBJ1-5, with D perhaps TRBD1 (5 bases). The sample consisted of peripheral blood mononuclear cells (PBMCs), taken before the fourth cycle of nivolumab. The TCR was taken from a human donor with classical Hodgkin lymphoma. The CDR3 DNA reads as TGTGCCAGCAGTTCCCAGGGCTATAGCAATCAGCCCCAGCATTTT. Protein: CASSSQGYSNQPQHF.